This T cell receptor beta chain was captured in a study of cytomegalovirus exposure and HLA in healthy donors (dated by TCRdb to 2016 to 2017). Study-level background: In an earlier analysis of 587 of the donors, roughly 300 Gb of sequence data and just under 120 million unique TCR beta sequences from about 180 million T cells were reported. Approximately 300 gigabases of sequencing data and approximately 93 million unique TCR sequences were included in an early release covering roughly 600 HLA-typed donors. The aim of the study was to test whether cataloging public T cell receptors could identify signatures of past pathogen exposure. A later analysis re-analyzed previously published TCR beta repertoires from about 600 donors and added high-resolution HLA genotyping to study TCR occurrence patterns. In a later genetic analysis, genome-wide SNP genotypes for about 60% of the 666 donors were used, and that subset was treated as a discovery cohort. In the later analysis, no new phenotypic data were used to find candidate immune exposures; instead, reliance was placed on TCR beta sequences and their occurrence across donors. The number of donors typed differed by locus, with about 629-630 for A, B, C, DRB1 and DQB1, about 500 for DQA1, about 610 for DPA1, and roughly 450 for DPB1. Donor age, sex, ethnicity and CMV serostatus were compiled together with the repertoire data. Four or five DR-DQ haplotypes were treated as single units for association and clustering because of strong linkage in the cohort. HLA typing covered class I and class II loci at four-digit resolution. Besides the first cohort of approximately 710 subjects, a separate validation cohort made up of 120 or so different subjects was used. Of the 300 to 500 genotyped donors, 70% to 90% were placed in the genetic ancestry cluster associated with self-reported Caucasian donors. To decide whether each TCR beta V gene segment behaved as functional or pseudogenic, an earlier analysis of some 570 of the donors relied on high-throughput TCR beta sequencing. On average, over 200,000 unique TCR beta nucleotide sequences were sequenced per donor among some 420 genotyped donors of the cohort, with about 19% of those sequences being non-productive. Every repertoire in the discovery cohort had been generated on one and the same sequencing platform. The T cell repertoires of under 700 subjects were profiled by immunosequencing and related to cytomegalovirus serostatus. To predict cytomegalovirus infection status, the study brought together high-throughput TCR immunosequencing, statistical association of individual TCRs with disease status, and machine learning. Beyond this particular receptor, the publication reports: Linkage disequilibrium might explain the correlated functional status among segregating V segments, but an unknown experimental factor could not be excluded. According to a later analysis, most CMV-associated TCR beta chains appeared to be HLA-restricted, and the HLA associations seemed to be driven largely by CMV exposure. Assigning TCR associations to individual alleles was difficult when HLA alleles, especially DR and DQ, strongly co-occurred. In a later genetic analysis, fewer N-insertions in productive TCRs were reported among donors in an Asian-associated ancestry cluster than the roughly 640-donor mean. While some public TCRs were present in many individuals, most TCR sequences turned up only very rarely across donors. The authors suggested that the approach could potentially be extended to other disease states and immunological phenotypes. Because counts were too low, about 18 rarely observed V segments, including chromosome 9 orphons, were left out of the earlier analysis of 500 to 650 of the donors. Because HLA typing was missing for some donors at each locus, association tests included only the typed subset. In vitro tests confirmed that a few of the cytomegalovirus-associated TCR beta chains recognize cytomegalovirus antigens. Cytomegalovirus status was reported to be diagnosed by the classifier with high specificity and sensitivity in both the original and validation cohorts. The sequencing pipeline was judged likely to have produced a cluster of highly shared sequence variants as a technical artifact. In the study, some 160 TCR beta chains were listed as associated with cytomegalovirus. A further reported finding was that TCR beta sequences accurately predicted the HLA-A and HLA-B alleles for most subjects in the first cohort. Some IMGT-functional V segments, including TRBV6-2 and TRBV6-3, could not be told apart with the 87-base-pair reads, so those segments were excluded. At a false discovery rate of 0.05, a later analysis linked 15,000 to 20,000 TCR beta sequences to specific HLA alleles. In a later analysis, several top co-occurrence clusters were reported to appear linked to parvovirus B19, influenza, CMV and Epstein-Barr virus. Broadly in line with IMGT annotations, most TCR beta V segments showed up in productive rearrangements about 87% or about 30% of the time in an earlier analysis of around 600 of the donors. V-gene and J-gene trimming of TCR beta chains was associated with a missense DCLRE1C variant in a later genetic analysis, and the association was replicated in an independent cohort. Only TCR beta chains were sequenced in this cohort, and the absence of alpha or paired-chain data limited detectable features. Compared with equally common non-associated chains, HLA-associated TCR beta chains in a later analysis were more clonally expanded and had lower generation probabilities. For the cohort, immune exposure information was limited to CMV serostatus. A later analysis found that TCR association rates varied across HLA loci, with DRB1 alleles showing the most associated TCRs and HLA-C alleles the fewest. Presence/absence analyses assumed roughly uniform sequencing depth across donors, an assumption that may not hold.

The cohort was made up of about 610 healthy bone marrow donors. All cohort members were sampled while nominally healthy, although unrecorded immune exposures were likely present. The donor was CMV seronegative and belonged to the group of more than 300 seronegative cohort members. A peripheral blood sample was provided by each donor, and peripheral blood mononuclear cells were used for TCR beta sequencing. The Qiagen DNeasy Blood Extraction Kit was used to extract genomic DNA from the blood cell samples. Library method: the immunoSEQ multiplex PCR assay. A mixture of 60 forward primers for TCR Vbeta segments and 13 reverse primers for TCR Jbeta segments was used in the multiplex PCR. The CDR3 region of rearranged TCR beta genes was amplified from genomic DNA with a multiplex PCR assay. On the Illumina HiSeq System, the amplified TCR beta libraries were sequenced as 87-base-pair reads. On the study's bioinformatics: A later analysis counted approximately 84 million unique TCR beta chains across the 650 to 700 repertoires, and roughly 10 million of these chains were shared by at least two donors. A nearest-neighbor algorithm error-corrected the raw reads and collapsed the reads into unique sequences, merging closely related sequences to remove PCR and sequencing errors. V, D and J gene segments were assigned by aligning CDR3 sequences to IMGT reference sequences. Each retained sequence needed at least a six-nucleotide match to both a V gene segment and a J gene segment. A rearrangement was called productive if the CDR3 had no stop codons and remained in frame with V and J, and every other rearrangement was called non-productive. Following IMGT convention, CDR3 was defined as the stretch from the second conserved V-encoded cysteine up to the conserved J-encoded phenylalanine. The earlier analysis of a few hundred of the donors excluded any sequence lacking an unambiguous match to a single V gene segment. In an earlier analysis of 450 to 700 of the donors, V segments were called functional above 56.7% productive rearrangements and were called segregating when the between-donor standard deviation exceeded 5%. To diagnose cytomegalovirus status from the catalog of TCR beta chain sequences, a statistical classification framework was built. V and J gene assignment, in a later analysis, came from comparing TCR nucleotide sequences with IMGT/GENE-DB human TR gene sequences. Using the TCRdist pipeline, a later analysis assigned CDR3 sequences along with most-parsimonious VDJ recombination scenarios. In a later analysis, every TCR beta chain was defined by the combination of its CDR3 amino acid sequence and its V-gene family, and reads without a unique V-gene family were dropped. As a way to deal with suspected cross-contamination and a sequencing artifact, a later analysis dropped hundreds of nucleotide sequences that were highly shared and had low generation probability. In a later analysis, a clonal expansion index was calculated for each public chain from normalized within-repertoire ranks of inferred template counts. In a later analysis, generation probabilities were computed using a VDJ recombination model fitted to out-of-frame rearrangements, and the results were checked against IGoR. Hypergeometric tests were used in a later analysis to score TCR-TCR, TCR-HLA and TCR-CMV co-occurrence, with a repertoire-size bias correction applied to the TCR pairs. To estimate false discovery rates, a later analysis permuted the HLA or CMV assignments 20 times. In a later analysis, co-occurring TCRs were grouped with DBSCAN, and TCRdist sequence similarity was added when clustering was performed within HLA-allele-positive subsets. Repertoires with fewer than 30,000 or more than 120,000 public chains were left out of co-occurrence clustering, as were a few repertoires with anomalous nucleotide sharing. The source is immuneACCESS, and TCRdb retained only in-frame sequences with V and J called. Part of the clones is not carried over; for the studies checked, unresolved V genes explain less than half of this, and the remainder is unexplained. The DNA was the basis for D and trimming; V, J and clone size are from that table. Across this sample there are just over 150,000 clones, with about 85% seen only once. The top ten hold less than 2% of the sample.

CDR1 SGHTA and CDR2 FQGNSA are derived from the germline V gene. V lost 3 bases and J lost 13 bases; the stretch between them is 18 bases long. Measured from the cysteine to the phenylalanine, the CDR3 is 13 residues long. The retained sequence is limited to the CDR3, 39 bases, with the frame set at the first base. About this clone: The antigen it binds to is not known. No much larger clone is present one base from it, and per-base qualities are unavailable.

Rearrangement joined TRBV7-2 to TRBJ1-1; the D region possibly corresponds to TRBD1 (6 bases align). This clonotype originated in a man younger than 35 in good health and CMV-seronegative. The sequencing input was PBMCs. The CDR3 sequence is CASSLQGLGIGFF. The nucleotide sequence is TGTGCCAGCAGCTTGCAGGGGTTAGGGATCGGTTTCTTT. Joined to the reference TRBV7-2 and TRBJ1-1 proteins, this CDR3 gives the full variable domain: GAGVSQSPSNKVTEKGKDVELRCDPISGHTALYWYRQSLGQGLEFLIYFQGNSAPDKSGLPSDRFSAERTGGSVSTLTIQRTQQEDSAVYLCASSLQGLGIGFFGQGTRLTVV.